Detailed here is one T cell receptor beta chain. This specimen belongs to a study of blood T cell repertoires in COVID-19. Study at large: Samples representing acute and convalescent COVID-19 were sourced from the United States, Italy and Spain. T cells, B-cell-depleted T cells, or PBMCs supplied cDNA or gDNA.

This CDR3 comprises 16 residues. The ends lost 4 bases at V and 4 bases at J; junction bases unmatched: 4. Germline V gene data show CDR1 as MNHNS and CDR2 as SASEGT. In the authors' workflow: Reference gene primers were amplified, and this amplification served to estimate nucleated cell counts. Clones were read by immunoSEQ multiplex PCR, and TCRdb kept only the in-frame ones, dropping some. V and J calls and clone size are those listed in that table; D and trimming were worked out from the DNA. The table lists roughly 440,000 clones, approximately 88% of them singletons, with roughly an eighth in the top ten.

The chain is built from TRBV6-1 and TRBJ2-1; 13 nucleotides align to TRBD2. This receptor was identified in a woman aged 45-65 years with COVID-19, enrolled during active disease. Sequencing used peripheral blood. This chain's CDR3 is CASSGKLAGGYNEQFF. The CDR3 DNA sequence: TGTGCCAGCAGTGGGAAACTAGCGGGGGGGTACAATGAGCAGTTCTTC.